The 14 T cell receptor beta chains given below trace back to one sample, sequenced in a study of regulatory T cells in long-lasting Graves disease. The time point denotes: newly diagnosed GD, antithyroid drugs for less than 3 months. From RNA extracted from PBMCs, the TCR library was made. HTBI primers from iRepertoire and Arm-PCR of CDR3 regions yielded the TCR beta libraries. TCRdb independently ran MiXCR on the multiplex PCR reads; one entry per CDR3 protein. This table holds roughly 420,000 distinct CDR3 sequences, about 17% found once. The same data also went into a second study, on T cells in Graves' hyperthyroidism and ophthalmopathy.

The sequencing used peripheral blood mononuclear cells (PBMCs), collected at new diagnosis, from a patient treated with antithyroid drugs. The receptors originated from a woman in her 30s with Graves disease.

This clonotype came up many times. This chain connects TRBV27 to TRBJ2-5, with 10 bases matching TRBD1. The germline V gene has CDR1 MNHEY and CDR2 SMNVEV (reference sequence). This CDR3 has 16 residues. Unmatched junction bases numbered 7, after V lost 1 base and J lost 5 bases. CDR3 bases: TGTGCCAGCAGTTTATTGGGGACAGGGGTCCGGGAGACCCAGTACTTC. Amino acids: CASSLLGTGVRETQYF.

This clonotype was counted at least ten times. This chain connects TRBV12-3 or TRBV12-4 to TRBJ1-1; no reliable D call. The CDR3 consists of 13 residues. Trimming took 7 bases from V and 2 from J, leaving 11 bases between them. CDR3 coding DNA: TGTGCCAGCACTTTTACAGTTAACACTGAAGCTTTCTTT. This translates into CASTFTVNTEAFF.

This clonotype appeared many times. This chain connects TRBV18 to TRBJ2-3; the D gene is possibly TRBD2 (5 bases). The V end lost 5 bases, the J end lost 0 bases, and 9 bases lay between the germline ends. There are 14 residues in the CDR3. Germline values: CDR1 KGHSH, CDR2 LQKENI. The CDR3 here is CASSIGLSTDTQYF. The CDR3 bases are TGTGCCAGCTCAATCGGACTGAGCACAGATACGCAGTATTTT.

At least ten counts were recorded for this clonotype. The chain couples TRBV6-1 to TRBJ1-4; perhaps TRBD1 as D (5 bases). The CDR3 is 13 amino acids. V lost 4 bases and J lost 7, with 10 bases in between. Germline V gives CDR1 MNHNS, CDR2 SASEGT. DNA of the CDR3: TGTGCCAGCAGTGCGGGGCCGGGTGAAAAACTGTTTTTT. It yields the protein CASSAGPGEKLFF.

V and J are TRBV14 and TRBJ2-3; the match to TRBD2 covers 8 bases. Matching the DNA end better, TRBJ2-1 makes the J call doubtful. The V gene's germline CDR1 is SGHDN and CDR2 FVKESK. The CDR3 extends over 17 amino acids. CDR3 residues: CASSQSFGRAFYNEQFF. In nucleotides, the CDR3 is TGTGCCAGCAGCCAATCTTTCGGGAGGGCCTTCTACAATGAGCAGTTCTTC.

A few counts support this clonotype. Germline and junction disagree at one end, which may indicate a read error. The V gene is TRBV13, the J gene TRBJ2-7, with TRBD2 matching 11 bases. Germline V gene sequence: CDR1 PRHDT, CDR2 FYEKMQ (reference sequence). The CDR3 has 17 amino acids. In DNA form, the CDR3 reads TGTGCCAGCAGCCTCGTTCCCCTAGCGGGAGGTTCCTACGAGCCGTACTTC. Protein sequence: CASSLVPLAGGSYEPYF. Complete variable domain (other parts from reference TRBV13 and TRBJ2-7): AAGVIQSPRHLIKEKRETATLKCYPIPRHDTVYWYQQGPGQDPQFLISFYEKMQSDKGSIPDRFSAQQFSDYHSELNMSSLELGDSALYFCASSLVPLAGGSYEPYFGPGTRLTVT.

This clonotype has a count of ten or more. The rearrangement links TRBV5-1 to TRBJ1-1; 11 bases match TRBD1. Germline V gives CDR1 SGHRS, CDR2 YFSETQ. This CDR3 region has 13 residues. Trimming cost V 5 bases and J 8 bases; bases outside gene matches: 5. The CDR3 DNA is TGCGCCAGCAGGAGGACAGGGGGCGTAGAAGCTTTCTTT. Translating it yields CASRRTGGVEAFF.

This chain connects TRBV5-1 to TRBJ1-2, with 8 positions matching TRBD1. Germline V gene data show CDR1 as SGHRS and CDR2 as YFSETQ. V shed 3 bases and J 3 bases; nucleotides not matched to a gene: 7. CDR3 length: 15 amino acids. CDR3 sequence (DNA): TGCGCCAGCAGCTCCGCGGCAGGGGGCGACTATGGCTACACCTTC. It codes for CASSSAAGGDYGYTF.

V gene TRBV6-1 combines with J gene TRBJ2-7, with unresolved D. V lost 9 bases and J 0 bases, leaving 18 bases between the germline ends. The CDR3 length is 15 residues. Germline loops: CDR1 MNHNS, CDR2 SASEGT. The CDR3 protein is CASLTWAESSYEQYF. The CDR3 DNA reads TGTGCCAGTCTGACTTGGGCGGAGAGCTCCTACGAGCAGTACTTC.

This clonotype was counted only a few times. This chain uses TRBV9 with TRBJ2-1, with D maybe TRBD2 (7 bases). The germline V and J ends were trimmed by 6 bases and 7 bases, with 26 bases remaining between them. Germline V lookup: CDR1 SGDLS, CDR2 YYNGEE. The CDR3 has 17 residues. DNA for the CDR3: TGTGCCAGCACCGACGTTGGGGGGGGGCTATCATGGAATGAGCAGTTCTTC. It encodes CASTDVGGGLSWNEQFF.

V usage is TRBV6-9 and J usage is TRBJ2-7; 7 positions agree with TRBD2. Germline lookup yields CDR1 MNHGY and CDR2 SVAAGI. V was clipped by 3 bases and J by 5 bases; unmatched bases: 7. This CDR3 comprises 14 residues. The CDR3 nucleotides read TGTGCCAGCAGTTACCTGCGGGAGTCTCACGAGCAGTACTTC. Its translation: CASSYLRESHEQYF.

This clonotype was recorded only once. The rearrangement links TRBV7-3 to TRBJ2-2; 14 bases fit TRBD2. The V and J ends lost 4 bases and 6 bases, in that order; junction bases with no gene match: 4. This CDR3 is 16 amino acids long. CDR1 and CDR2 from the germline V gene are SGHTA and FQGTGA. CDR3 protein: CASSSGLAGGAGELFF. DNA for the CDR3: TGTGCCAGCAGCTCCGGACTAGCGGGAGGAGCCGGGGAGCTGTTTTTT.

A few counts support this clonotype. This chain connects TRBV19 to TRBJ2-1; 8 bases agree with TRBD1. Germline V lookup: CDR1 LNHDA, CDR2 SQIVND (reference sequence). The V and J ends lost 4 bases and 6 bases, in that order; junction bases with no gene match: 8. This CDR3 contains 15 residues. The CDR3 DNA is TGTGCCAGTAGTAGGTTTGCAGGGGGCCTCAATGAGCAGTTCTTC. Its protein product is CASSRFAGGLNEQFF. Full variable domain (rest looked up from reference TRBV19 and TRBJ2-1): DGGITQSPKYLFRKEGQNVTLSCEQNLNHDAMYWYRQDPGQGLRLIYYSQIVNDFQKGDIAEGYSVSREKKESFPLTVTSAQKNPTAFYLCASSRFAGGLNEQFFGPGTRLTVL.

Points on this clonotype: It may be a read error: a sequence one base away is much more abundant. This sequence joins TRBV27 and TRBJ2-7, with a possible D match to TRBD2 (5 bases). There are 16 residues in the CDR3. Germline CDR1 reads MNHEY; CDR2 reads SMNVEV (reference sequence). The CDR3: CAGSLVMEEPAYEQYF. For the CDR3, the DNA is TGTGCCGGCAGTTTGGTGATGGAGGAGCCTGCCTACGAGCAGTACTTC.